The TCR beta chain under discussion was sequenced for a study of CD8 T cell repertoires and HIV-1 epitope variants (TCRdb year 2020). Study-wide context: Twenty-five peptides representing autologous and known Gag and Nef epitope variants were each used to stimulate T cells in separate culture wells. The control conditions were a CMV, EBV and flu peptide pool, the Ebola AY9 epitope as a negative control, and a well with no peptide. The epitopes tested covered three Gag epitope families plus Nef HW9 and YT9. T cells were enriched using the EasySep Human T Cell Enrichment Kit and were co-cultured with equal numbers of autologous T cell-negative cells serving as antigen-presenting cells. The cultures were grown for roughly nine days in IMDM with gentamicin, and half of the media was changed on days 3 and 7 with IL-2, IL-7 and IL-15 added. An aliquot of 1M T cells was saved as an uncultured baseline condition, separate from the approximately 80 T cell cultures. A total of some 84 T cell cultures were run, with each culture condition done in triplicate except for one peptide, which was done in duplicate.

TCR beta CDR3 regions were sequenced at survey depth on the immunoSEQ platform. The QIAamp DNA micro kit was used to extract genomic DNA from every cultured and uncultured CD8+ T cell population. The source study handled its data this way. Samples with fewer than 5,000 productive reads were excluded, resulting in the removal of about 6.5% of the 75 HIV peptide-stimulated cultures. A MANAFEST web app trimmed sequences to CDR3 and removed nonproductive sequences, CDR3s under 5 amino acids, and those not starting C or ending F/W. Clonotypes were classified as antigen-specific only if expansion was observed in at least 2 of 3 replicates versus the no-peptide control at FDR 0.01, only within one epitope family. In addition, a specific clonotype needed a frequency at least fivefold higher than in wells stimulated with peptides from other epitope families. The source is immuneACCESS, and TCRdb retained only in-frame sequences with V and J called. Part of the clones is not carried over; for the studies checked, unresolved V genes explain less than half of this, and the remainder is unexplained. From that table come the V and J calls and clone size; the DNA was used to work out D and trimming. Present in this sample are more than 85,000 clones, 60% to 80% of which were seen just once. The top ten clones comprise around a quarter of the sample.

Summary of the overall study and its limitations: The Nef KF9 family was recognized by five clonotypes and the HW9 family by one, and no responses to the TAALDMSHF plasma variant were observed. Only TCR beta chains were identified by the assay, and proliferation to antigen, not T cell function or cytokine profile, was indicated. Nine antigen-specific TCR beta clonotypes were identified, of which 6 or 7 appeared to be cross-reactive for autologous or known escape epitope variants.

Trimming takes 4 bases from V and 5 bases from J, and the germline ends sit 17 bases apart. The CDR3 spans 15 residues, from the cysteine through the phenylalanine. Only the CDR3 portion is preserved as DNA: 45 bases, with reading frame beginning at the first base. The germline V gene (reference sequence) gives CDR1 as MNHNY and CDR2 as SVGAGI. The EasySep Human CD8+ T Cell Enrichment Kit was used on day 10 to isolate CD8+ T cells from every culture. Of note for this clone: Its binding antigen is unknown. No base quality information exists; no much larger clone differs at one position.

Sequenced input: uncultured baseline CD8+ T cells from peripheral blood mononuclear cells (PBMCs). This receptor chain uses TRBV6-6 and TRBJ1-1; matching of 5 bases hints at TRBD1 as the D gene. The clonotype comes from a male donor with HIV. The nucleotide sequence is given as TGTGCCAGCAGTTCCTCGGGGCTCCGAGGGACTGAAGCTTTCTTT. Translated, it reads CASSSSGLRGTEAFF.